The next 29 T cell receptor beta chains were all read from a single sample in a study of siplizumab effects on memory and regulatory T cells (dated 2019 in TCRdb). The library was obtained by the immunoSEQ multiplex PCR assay. TCRdb obtained this table from immuneACCESS and retained in-frame rearrangements with V and J assigned. These tables miss some clones; where compared with another copy, unresolved V genes account for less than half of the shortfall, and the remainder is unexplained. In this sample the table shows fewer than 85,000 clones, around 90% of which occur a single time. Clones ranked in the top ten supply approximately 1.5% of the sample. The sequencing sample was made of Tregs sorted from blood. All receptors derive from a human donor in good health.

The J gene is TRBJ1-6, the V gene TRBV7-3, with 9 bases that match TRBD1. CDR3 size: 14 residues. Trimming at V came to 5 bases and at J to 10 bases, leaving 6 bases not matched to a gene. Germline V gene sequence: CDR1 SGHTA, CDR2 FQGTGA. In DNA, the CDR3 is TGTGCCAGCAGCATACAGGGGGCGGGATCACCCCTCCACTTT. Protein product: CASSIQGAGSPLHF.

CDR3 coding DNA: TGTGCCAGCAGACGGGAGGGTTTAATGGAGCAGTACTTC. It encodes CASRREGLMEQYF. The V gene is TRBV5-5, the J gene TRBJ2-7; 8 bases line up with TRBD2. The ends lost 5 bases at V and 7 bases at J; junction bases unmatched: 8. The CDR3 has 13 residues. CDR1 and CDR2 from the germline V gene are SGHKS and YYEKEE (reference sequence).

This clone was detected once. The rearrangement links TRBV29-1 to TRBJ2-7; D gene unclear. The V and J ends lost 1 base and 1 base respectively, with 5 bases between them. The CDR3 contains 12 residues. Per the germline V gene, CDR1 is SQVTM and CDR2 is ANQGSEA. The CDR3, as DNA: TGCAGCGTTGAAGGGATATCCTACGAGCAGTACTTC. Translation: CSVEGISYEQYF.

This clone is judged medium-sized. The V gene is TRBV19, the J gene TRBJ2-3; 8 bases map to TRBD2. The germline gives CDR1 LNHDA, CDR2 SQIVND (reference sequence). The CDR3 contains 18 residues. V lost 3 bases and J lost 0; bases outside the gene matches: 11. The CDR3 sequence is CASSIGPLSGTSTDTQYF. The DNA of the CDR3 is TGTGCCAGTAGTATCGGCCCTCTTAGCGGGACTAGCACAGATACGCAGTATTTT.

This chain links TRBV9 with TRBJ1-3; D gene uncertain. Trimming stripped 6 bases from V and 2 bases from J, with 12 bases between. CDR1 SGDLS and CDR2 YYNGEE come from the germline V gene. This CDR3 is built from 14 residues. CDR3 bases: TGTGCCAGCAACGGGGAAGGGACTGGAAACACCATATATTTT. It translates to CASNGEGTGNTIYF.

The J gene is TRBJ2-1, the V gene TRBV7-3; the D gene is possibly TRBD2 (6 bases). This CDR3 is 13 amino acids long. The V end lost 5 bases, the J end lost 9 bases, and 14 bases lay between the germline ends. Germline assignment: CDR1 SGHTA and CDR2 FQGTGA. In nucleotides, the CDR3 is TGTGCCAGCAGCCCCCCGGGGCGGGGTGAGCAGTTCTTC. Its protein is CASSPPGRGEQFF.

The sample holds a few counts of this clone. This rearrangement joins TRBV2 to TRBJ1-1, with no clear D. The CDR3 loop spans 14 amino acids. Germline V gene lookup returns CDR1 SNHLY and CDR2 FYNNEI. With 3 bases removed from V and 7 bases from J, the gap between germline ends came to 15 bases. CDR3: CASSDFVRSSEAFF. The CDR3 region has the DNA TGTGCCAGCAGTGATTTCGTTCGTTCGAGTGAAGCTTTCTTT.

The V and J genes are TRBV6-6 and TRBJ2-7; TRBD1 is a possible D gene (6 bases). Germline CDR1 and CDR2: MNHNY and SVGAGI (reference sequence). The CDR3 extends over 16 amino acids. The germline V and J ends were trimmed by 6 bases and 0 bases, with 18 bases remaining between them. CDR3 region: CASRLESGAASYEQYF. The CDR3 bases are TGTGCCAGCAGACTAGAATCAGGGGCCGCCTCCTACGAGCAGTACTTC.

The chain uses TRBV5-1 and TRBJ2-1; possible D gene TRBD1, 5 bases. The CDR3 spans 15 residues. Germline V CDR1 and CDR2: SGHRS, YFSETQ. The V gene lost 1 base and the J gene lost 7 bases, with 15 bases spanning the gap. The CDR3 region is CASSLTGTSFNEQFF. The CDR3 DNA sequence: TGCGCCAGCAGCTTGACAGGTACCTCGTTTAATGAGCAGTTCTTC.

The chain employs TRBV6-5 and TRBJ2-1; possible D gene TRBD2, 7 bases. The germline V and J ends were trimmed by 6 bases and 5 bases, with 17 bases remaining between them. CDR3 length equals 15 residues. Germline V gives CDR1 MNHEY, CDR2 SVGAGI. The chain's CDR3 is CASSQLGGPNNEQFF. Written as DNA, the CDR3 is TGTGCCAGCAGCCAACTCGGGGGGCCAAACAATGAGCAGTTCTTC.

The rearrangement links TRBV5-1 to TRBJ1-6; TRBD1 is a possible D gene (6 bases). V was cut by 3 bases and J by 5 bases, with 6 bases left in between. The CDR3 is 13 residues long. Germline V gives CDR1 SGHRS, CDR2 YFSETQ. The CDR3 sequence: CASSWTDNSPLHF. The CDR3, as DNA: TGCGCCAGCAGCTGGACAGATAATTCACCCCTCCACTTT.

V gene TRBV20-1 combines with J gene TRBJ2-7; the D gene could be TRBD1 or TRBD2 (5 bases each). V was cut by 6 bases and J by 4 bases, with 10 bases left in between. The CDR3 is 11 amino acids. CDR1 is DFQATT and CDR2 is SNEGSKA in the germline V gene (reference sequence). The CDR3 DNA reads as TGCAGTGCCCTCGGGACGTACGAGCAGTACTTC. This translates into CSALGTYEQYF.

The chain employs TRBV7-2 and TRBJ1-5; no reliable D call. The germline CDR1 and CDR2 sequences are SGHTA and FQGNSA. The CDR3 has 13 amino acids. The V end was cut by 5 bases, the J end by 3 bases, with 8 bases between. DNA of the CDR3: TGTGCCAGCAGCGGACGGTTCAATCAGCCCCAGCATTTT. It encodes CASSGRFNQPQHF.

V gene TRBV4-1 combines with J gene TRBJ1-4; D uncertain. The CDR3 covers 16 residues. Trimming removed 0 bases from V and 7 bases from J, with 15 bases in between. CDR1 is MGHRA and CDR2 is YSYEKL in the germline V gene. The CDR3 DNA follows: TGCGCCAGCAGCCAAGAGCCCTACGGGATGATTGAAAAACTGTTTTTT. This sequence encodes CASSQEPYGMIEKLFF.

The rearrangement links TRBV5-6 to TRBJ2-5; 10 bases are a match to TRBD1. With V trimmed by 4 bases and J by 2 bases, 8 bases remained unmatched. The CDR3 is 16 amino acids. Looked up from germline, CDR1 is SGHDT and CDR2 is YYEEEE. This CDR3 reads CASSPRTGGRQETQYF. The CDR3 DNA sequence: TGTGCCAGCAGCCCCCGGACAGGGGGGCGACAAGAGACCCAGTACTTC. Variable domain in full (rest from reference TRBV5-6 and TRBJ2-5): DAGVTQSPTHLIKTRGQQVTLRCSPKSGHDTVSWYQQALGQGPQFIFQYYEEEERQRGNFPDRFSGHQFPNYSSELNVNALLLGDSALYLCASSPRTGGRQETQYFGPGTRLLVL.

The V and J genes are TRBV6-5 and TRBJ1-1; D is unclear. Germline V gene sequence: CDR1 MNHEY, CDR2 SVGAGI. V was clipped by 0 bases and J by 4 bases, with 12 bases between them. The CDR3 sequence is 15 residues long. The CDR3 loop is CASSYSIGKVTEAFF. DNA of the CDR3: TGTGCCAGCAGTTACTCGATCGGGAAGGTCACTGAAGCTTTCTTT.

This rearrangement joins TRBV4-1 to TRBJ2-5; TRBD1 agrees at 7 bases. Germline CDR1 reads MGHRA; CDR2 reads YSYEKL. This CDR3 spans 14 amino acids. V lost 4 bases, J lost 1 base, and 3 bases stayed unmatched. CDR3 DNA: TGCGCCAGCAGCCCGGGACAGACCCAAGAGACCCAGTACTTC. Amino acid sequence: CASSPGQTQETQYF.

This chain uses TRBV30 with TRBJ2-1; D is perhaps TRBD1 (6 bases). Germline V gene data show CDR1 as GTSNPN and CDR2 as SVGIG (reference sequence). CDR3 length: 14 amino acids. Between the trimmed V and J ends, which lost 0 bases and 6 bases, there was a span of 12 bases. This CDR3 reads CAWSVPDRSNEQFF. The CDR3 DNA follows: TGTGCCTGGAGTGTACCCGACAGGAGCAATGAGCAGTTCTTC.

The chain links TRBV5-4 to TRBJ2-3, with 7 positions matching TRBD2. The germline V gene has CDR1 SGHNT and CDR2 YYREEE (reference sequence). The CDR3 sequence is 15 residues long. After removal of 1 base from V and 2 bases from J, the junction contained 4 bases not matched to a gene. For the CDR3, the DNA is TGTGCCAGCAGCTTGACTAGCGCAACCACAGATACGCAGTATTTT. This gives the protein CASSLTSATTDTQYF.

The chain joins TRBV6-1 to TRBJ2-1; TRBD2 is a possible D gene (5 bases). The CDR3 extends over 13 amino acids. Germline V gives CDR1 MNHNS, CDR2 SASEGT. The germline V and J ends were trimmed by 3 bases and 9 bases, with 12 bases remaining between them. For the CDR3, the DNA is TGTGCCAGCAGTGATTTCGGGGTTTCTGAGCAGTTCTTC. Encoded protein: CASSDFGVSEQFF.

This rearrangement joins TRBV4-2 to TRBJ2-7; D possibly corresponds to TRBD1 (6 bases). Between the trimmed V and J ends, which lost 0 bases and 5 bases, there was a span of 17 bases. This CDR3 contains 16 residues. Germline CDR1 LGHNA, CDR2 YNFKEQ. The CDR3 DNA is TGTGCCAGCAGCCAAGAGGTTATTCAGGGGAACAACGAGCAGTACTTC. Residues: CASSQEVIQGNNEQYF.

The rearrangement uses TRBV7-6 and TRBJ2-7; tentative D call: TRBD1 (6 bases). The germline gives CDR1 SGHVS, CDR2 FNYEAQ. The germline V and J ends were trimmed by 5 bases and 2 bases, with 10 bases remaining between them. This CDR3 is 13 amino acids long. The CDR3 sequence is CASSPGEPYEQYF. CDR3 nucleotide sequence: TGTGCCAGCAGCCCAGGGGAACCCTACGAGCAGTACTTC.

By proportion, this clone is medium-sized. The gene calls are TRBV5-6 and TRBJ1-6, with D hard to call. With 0 bases removed from V and 5 bases from J, the gap between germline ends came to 6 bases. In germline, CDR1 is SGHDT, CDR2 YYEEEE. This CDR3 has 14 residues. The CDR3 nucleotides read TGTGCCAGCAGCTTGGTGCCTCATAATTCACCCCTCCACTTT. Residues: CASSLVPHNSPLHF.

This rearrangement joins TRBV27 to TRBJ2-5; D remains ambiguous. The J call may not be correct, given that the DNA end is closer to TRBJ2-7. The CDR3 consists of 14 residues. Germline lookup yields CDR1 MNHEY and CDR2 SMNVEV (reference sequence). The CDR3 coding sequence is TGTGCCAGCAGTTCCTGGCTACCCCCCTACGAGCAGTACTTC. Translation: CASSSWLPPYEQYF.

The chain couples TRBV5-1 to TRBJ2-7, with a possible D match to TRBD1 (5 bases). Germline CDR1 and CDR2: SGHRS and YFSETQ. The CDR3 contains 14 residues. V lost 0 bases, J lost 1 base, and 8 bases lay in between. The CDR3 region has the DNA TGCGCCAGCAGCTTGGGACAGCGTTCCTACGAGCAGTACTTC. Translated: CASSLGQRSYEQYF. The variable domain in full, with the rest retrieved from reference TRBV5-1 and TRBJ2-7, is KAGVTQTPRYLIKTRGQQVTLSCSPISGHRSVSWYQQTPGQGLQFLFEYFSETQRNKGNFPGRFSGRQFSNSRSEMNVSTLELGDSALYLCASSLGQRSYEQYFGPGTRLTVT.

The chain couples TRBV30 to TRBJ2-2, with D unresolved. The germline CDR1 and CDR2 sequences are GTSNPN and SVGIG (reference sequence). This CDR3 comprises 13 residues. Trimming cost V 3 bases and J 5 bases, with 10 bases left between them. The CDR3 spells CAWSRPETGELFF. The CDR3 coding sequence is TGTGCCTGGAGCCGACCGGAGACCGGGGAGCTGTTTTTT.

V is TRBV7-9 and J is TRBJ2-7, with D possibly being TRBD1 or TRBD2 (5 bases each). Trimming pared 7 bases from V and 3 bases from J, leaving 19 bases between. CDR1 and CDR2 (germline): SEHNR, FQNEAQ (reference sequence). The CDR3 runs to 15 residues. CDR3 in DNA: TGTGCCAGCAAGGGTGGGATCCGAGGGGACTACGAGCAGTACTTC. Residues: CASKGGIRGDYEQYF.

A remark on this clone: In the same sample, other DNA sequences code for this CDR3. The V and J genes are TRBV20-1 and TRBJ2-5, with D tentatively TRBD2 (5 bases). The CDR3 is 11 amino acids. Deletions cut 5 bases from V and 3 bases from J, with 7 bases between. Germline CDR1 DFQATT, CDR2 SNEGSKA (reference sequence). Written as DNA, the CDR3 is TGCAGTGCTCGGGGAGAAGAGACCCAGTACTTC. It translates to CSARGEETQYF.

The CDR3 region has the DNA TGTGCCAGCAGCTTGTCGGTCGCGGGGCCCTTCTACAATGAGCAGTTCTTC. Its translation: CASSLSVAGPFYNEQFF. The V gene is TRBV11-2, the J gene TRBJ2-1, with D possibly matching TRBD2 (6 bases). With 3 bases removed from V and 3 bases from J, the gap between germline ends came to 18 bases. The CDR3 covers 17 residues. Germline lookup yields CDR1 SGHAT and CDR2 FQNNGV.